The 30 T cell receptor beta chains in this list originate from one sample, sequenced in a study of cytomegalovirus exposure and HLA in healthy donors. Produced via immunoSEQ multiplex PCR; TCRdb's table is partial and in-frame only. The data hold some 130,000 clones, with approximately 84% observed a single time. The sequencing input was PBMCs. Receptors originate from a man aged 30 to 45 in good health and CMV-seropositive.

Written as DNA, the CDR3 is TGTGCCAGCTCTTCGCCGGGACAGGGATTCTATGGCTACACCTTC. The encoded protein is CASSSPGQGFYGYTF. The V and J genes are TRBV6-1 and TRBJ1-2; TRBD1 matches 9 bases. CDR1 is MNHNS and CDR2 is SASEGT in the germline V gene. This CDR3 contains 15 residues. The V segment lost 8 bases and the J segment 4 bases; nucleotides outside the gene matches: 11.

Note on this clone: Other nucleotide sequences from this sample produce the same CDR3. This rearrangement joins TRBV9 to TRBJ1-1; tentatively, D is TRBD1 (5 bases). Trimming pared 2 bases from V and 5 bases from J, leaving 13 bases between. The CDR3 has 14 amino acids. Looked up from germline, CDR1 is SGDLS and CDR2 is YYNGEE. The CDR3 DNA sequence: TGTGCCAGCAGCGTGGGGCAGGGAACGACTGAAGCTTTCTTT. Translated: CASSVGQGTTEAFF.

The chain recombines TRBV5-6 with TRBJ1-2; 12 bases align to TRBD1. The junction had 6 bases not matched to a gene; V was cut back by 4 bases and J by 8 bases. Per the germline V gene, CDR1 is SGHDT and CDR2 is YYEEEE. The CDR3 totals 14 residues. The CDR3 DNA reads as TGTGCCAGCAGCCCGGGACAGGGGGCAGGAGGCTACACCTTC. Translating gives CASSPGQGAGGYTF.

The V call is TRBV5-1, the J call TRBJ2-1, with 7 nucleotides matching TRBD2. The length of the CDR3 is 14 residues. The V and J ends lost 1 base and 10 bases, in that order; junction bases with no gene match: 8. Germline V gives CDR1 SGHRS, CDR2 YFSETQ. In nucleotides, the CDR3 is TGCGCCAGCAGCTTGTTGACTAGCCCCCAGGAGCAGTTCTTC. This gives the protein CASSLLTSPQEQFF.

This chain connects TRBV4-2 to TRBJ2-7; D may be TRBD1 (5 bases). Germline CDR1 and CDR2: LGHNA and YNFKEQ. The length of the CDR3 is 13 residues. Trimming left V 0 bases short and J 7 bases short, with 10 bases between. CDR3 sequence reads: CASSQDPGLEQYF. The CDR3, as DNA: TGTGCCAGCAGCCAAGATCCAGGGCTTGAGCAGTACTTC.

J is TRBJ2-1 and V is TRBV5-4; D call uncertain. The germline CDR1 and CDR2 sequences are SGHNT and YYREEE (reference sequence). V was cut by 4 bases and J by 5 bases, with 7 bases left in between. The CDR3 spans 12 residues. CDR3: CASSRDNNEQFF. In DNA form, the CDR3 reads TGTGCCAGCAGCCGCGATAACAATGAGCAGTTCTTC.

This clone was detected a few times. The chain couples TRBV5-1 to TRBJ1-5; D is perhaps TRBD1 (5 bases). The CDR3 has 14 residues. Trimming stripped 2 bases from V and 6 bases from J, with 12 bases between. CDR1 is SGHRS, CDR2 YFSETQ, per germline. The CDR3 sequence is CASSLGGVGQPQHF. Here the CDR3 DNA reads TGCGCCAGCAGCTTAGGAGGGGTGGGTCAGCCCCAGCATTTT.

The chain couples TRBV6-5 to TRBJ2-3; 7 bases map to TRBD1. Germline CDR1 and CDR2: MNHEY and SVGAGI. The CDR3 loop spans 16 amino acids. Trimming took 0 bases from V and 5 from J; bases not matched to a gene: 8. The CDR3 protein is CASSYSGPGGEDTQYF. Written as DNA, the CDR3 is TGTGCCAGCAGTTACTCCGGGCCAGGGGGTGAAGATACGCAGTATTTT.

The rearrangement links TRBV5-5 to TRBJ1-4; possible D gene TRBD1, 6 bases. Germline values: CDR1 SGHKS, CDR2 YYEKEE (reference sequence). With 2 bases removed from V and 6 bases from J, the gap between germline ends came to 23 bases. The CDR3 is made up of 18 amino acids. The CDR3 DNA reads TGTGCCAGCAGCTTCCGAGCAGGGGTCTCCTCGATCGATGAAAAACTGTTTTTT. It translates to CASSFRAGVSSIDEKLFF.

The V and J genes are TRBV14 and TRBJ1-6; tentative D call: TRBD1 (5 bases). V was shortened by 4 bases and J by 6 bases, with 16 bases between the two germline ends. The CDR3 totals 16 residues. Germline-derived CDR1 and CDR2 are SGHDN and FVKESK. The CDR3 sequence: CASSPLGGTGNSPLHF. CDR3 coding DNA: TGTGCCAGCAGCCCCCTCGGGGGGACGGGTAATTCACCCCTCCACTTT.

The chain uses TRBV30 and TRBJ2-1; the D is unclear. The CDR3 extends over 12 amino acids. V lost 1 base and J 11 bases, leaving 12 bases between the germline ends. The germline CDR1 and CDR2 sequences are GTSNPN and SVGIG (reference sequence). The CDR3, as DNA: TGTGCCTGGAGTGATAAGGCTGGGCAGCAGTTCTTC. It encodes CAWSDKAGQQFF. The entire variable domain, with the rest obtained from reference TRBV30 and TRBJ2-1, is as follows: SQTIHQWPATLVQPVGSPLSLECTVEGTSNPNLYWYRQAAGRGLQLLFYSVGIGQISSEVPQNLSASRPQDRQFILSSKKLLLSDSGFYLCAWSDKAGQQFFGPGTRLTVL.

The rearrangement links TRBV19 to TRBJ1-2, with 8 bases fitting TRBD1. J gave up 9 bases and V 3 bases, and 9 bases lay outside the gene matches. This CDR3 is 14 amino acids long. Germline V gene data show CDR1 as LNHDA and CDR2 as SQIVND (reference sequence). The CDR3 spells CASSIPPGGRSYTF. DNA of the CDR3: TGTGCCAGTAGTATCCCCCCAGGGGGCAGGAGCTACACCTTC.

The chain combines TRBV18 with TRBJ2-7; 11 bases agree with TRBD2. CDR3 length equals 15 residues. CDR1 and CDR2 (germline): KGHSH, LQKENI. With 4 bases clipped from V and 1 base from J, the junction kept 3 bases outside the gene matches. The CDR3 nucleotides are TGTGCCAGCTCACTTAGCGGGGGGGCTTCCTACGAGCAGTACTTC. Translated: CASSLSGGASYEQYF. The full variable domain, rest sourced from reference TRBV18 and TRBJ2-7, is NAGVMQNPRHLVRRRGQEARLRCSPMKGHSHVYWYRQLPEEGLKFMVYLQKENIIDESGMPKERFSAEFPKEGPSILRIQQVVRGDSAAYFCASSLSGGASYEQYFGPGTRLTVT.

The chain carries TRBV7-2 and TRBJ2-7; D possibly corresponds to TRBD1 (6 bases). Germline CDR1 is SGHTA and CDR2 is FQGNSA. V was trimmed by 5 bases and J by 5 bases, leaving 16 bases between them. This CDR3 has 14 amino acids. The CDR3 nucleotides read TGTGCCAGCAGCCGTGGGGGCCAGAGCGACGAGCAGTACTTC. Amino acid sequence: CASSRGGQSDEQYF.

The chain has TRBV30 and TRBJ2-5; 8 bases align to TRBD2. With V trimmed by 2 bases and J by 4 bases, 3 bases remained unmatched. The germline V gene encodes CDR1 GTSNPN and CDR2 SVGIG (reference sequence). There are 13 residues in the CDR3. For the CDR3, the DNA is TGTGCCTGGAGTACGGGAGGGCCAGAGACCCAGTACTTC. This encodes CAWSTGGPETQYF.

This chain uses TRBV5-4 with TRBJ2-5; D possibly corresponds to TRBD2 (7 bases). The germline V gene has CDR1 SGHNT and CDR2 YYREEE (reference sequence). This CDR3 region has 18 residues. With 4 bases removed from V and 0 bases from J, the gap between germline ends came to 22 bases. CDR3 loop: CASSHRGAGEVNQETQYF. The CDR3 bases are TGTGCCAGCAGCCATAGGGGGGCGGGGGAAGTGAACCAAGAGACCCAGTACTTC.

The genes are TRBV7-8 and TRBJ2-5; a weak D match, TRBD2 (6 bases). This CDR3 region has 14 residues. The V and J ends lost 7 bases and 4 bases respectively, with 16 bases between them. Per germline, CDR1 SGHVS and CDR2 FQNEAQ. The CDR3 sequence: CASTPLGEAETQYF. The CDR3 DNA follows: TGTGCCAGCACCCCCCTGGGGGAGGCAGAGACCCAGTACTTC.

The rearrangement uses TRBV10-3 and TRBJ2-3; 9 nucleotides agree with TRBD2. This CDR3 has 16 amino acids. The junction had 5 bases not matched to a gene; V was cut back by 2 bases and J by 2 bases. Germline CDR1 is ENHRY and CDR2 is SYGVKD. The CDR3 sequence is CAISEGLAGVTDTQYF. CDR3 bases: TGTGCCATCAGTGAGGGATTAGCGGGGGTCACAGATACGCAGTATTTT.

The gene calls are TRBV27 and TRBJ2-3, with 8 bases aligning to TRBD2. From germline, CDR1 is MNHEY and CDR2 SMNVEV (reference sequence). The CDR3 sequence is 17 residues long. V was pared by 5 bases and J by 6 bases, with 16 bases of the junction left unmatched. The CDR3 coding sequence is TGTGCCAGCAGTCCCTTGGGTAGACAGCGGGGGCGGGATACGCAGTATTTT. It yields the protein CASSPLGRQRGRDTQYF.

The J gene is TRBJ2-3, the V gene TRBV29-1, with D possibly being TRBD2 (5 bases). Germline values: CDR1 SQVTM, CDR2 ANQGSEA. The CDR3 length is 12 residues. Trimming removed 1 base at V and 10 bases at J, with 12 bases between. The CDR3, as DNA: TGCAGCGTTGAAGGAGGGCGGTATGCGCAGTATTTT. This gives the protein CSVEGGRYAQYF.

Only one count was recorded for this clone. The chain carries TRBV9 and TRBJ2-7; D is perhaps TRBD1 (6 bases). Deletions cut 0 bases from V and 2 bases from J, with 12 bases between. Germline lookup yields CDR1 SGDLS and CDR2 YYNGEE. The CDR3 has 15 residues. CDR3 sequence (DNA): TGTGCCAGCAGCGTAGACACAGGGATTCCCTACGAGCAGTACTTC. As protein: CASSVDTGIPYEQYF.

The chain employs TRBV4-1 and TRBJ1-1; the D is unclear. This CDR3 spans 15 amino acids. V was trimmed by 0 bases and J by 3 bases, leaving 11 bases between them. CDR1 and CDR2 from the germline V gene are MGHRA and YSYEKL. CDR3 sequence reads: CASSQDIVGDTEAFF. The CDR3 nucleotides are TGCGCCAGCAGCCAAGATATAGTGGGAGACACTGAAGCTTTCTTT.

Notes on this clone: The junction departs from the called germline gene at one end, perhaps through a read error. The rearrangement uses TRBV25-1 and TRBJ2-1; possible D gene TRBD2, 6 bases. The V gene's germline CDR1 is MGHDK and CDR2 SYGVNS. The CDR3 is 13 amino acids. As DNA, the CDR3 is TGTGCCAGCAGTGAATATCACAGACTAGGTGTAGTCTTC. This translates into CASSEYHRLGVVF. The full variable domain, in which reference TRBV25-1 and TRBJ2-1 provide the parts outside the CDR3, is EADIYQTPRYLVIGTGKKITLECSQTMGHDKMYWYQQDPGMELHLIHYSYGVNSTEKGDLSSESTVSRIRTEHFPLTLESARPSHTSQYLCASSEYHRLGVVFGPGTRLTVL.

V and J are TRBV18 and TRBJ2-7, with 8 bases fitting TRBD1. The CDR3 runs to 18 residues. With 4 bases clipped from V and 2 bases from J, the junction kept 16 bases outside the gene matches. CDR1 is KGHSH, CDR2 LQKENI, per germline. The CDR3 nucleotides read TGTGCCAGCTCACTCGGCAGGACAGGGACGGATACTACCTACGAGCAGTACTTC. Its protein product is CASSLGRTGTDTTYEQYF. Full variable domain (rest looked up from reference TRBV18 and TRBJ2-7): NAGVMQNPRHLVRRRGQEARLRCSPMKGHSHVYWYRQLPEEGLKFMVYLQKENIIDESGMPKERFSAEFPKEGPSILRIQQVVRGDSAAYFCASSLGRTGTDTTYEQYFGPGTRLTVT.

The chain recombines TRBV28 with TRBJ1-5; perhaps TRBD1 as D (5 bases). The V gene lost 8 bases and the J gene lost 4 bases, with 12 bases spanning the gap. The CDR3 totals 13 residues. Looked up from germline, CDR1 is MDHEN and CDR2 is SYDVKM. The CDR3 here is CASLPQANQPQHF. The DNA for the CDR3 is TGTGCCAGCCTTCCACAGGCAAATCAGCCCCAGCATTTT. Full variable domain (rest looked up from reference TRBV28 and TRBJ1-5): DVKVTQSSRYLVKRTGEKVFLECVQDMDHENMFWYRQDPGLGLRLIYFSYDVKMKEKGDIPEGYSVSREKKERFSLILESASTNQTSMYLCASLPQANQPQHFGDGTRLSIL.

This rearrangement joins TRBV5-8 to TRBJ2-3, with D possibly being TRBD2 (6 bases). The CDR3 spans 15 residues. Deletions cut 4 bases from V and 2 bases from J, with 14 bases between. Germline V gene sequence: CDR1 SGHTS, CDR2 YDEGEE. CDR3 residues: CASSPGVFNTDTQYF. The CDR3 coding sequence is TGTGCCAGCAGCCCGGGAGTCTTCAACACAGATACGCAGTATTTT.

This clone was counted at least ten times. This chain links TRBV9 with TRBJ2-2; 8 nucleotides match TRBD2. The ends lost 2 bases at V and 4 bases at J; junction bases unmatched: 1. Germline lookup yields CDR1 SGDLS and CDR2 YYNGEE. The CDR3 runs to 14 residues. CDR3 in DNA: TGTGCCAGCAGCGTCCGGGAGGGCACCGGGGAGCTGTTTTTT. This translates into CASSVREGTGELFF.

The chain links TRBV5-1 to TRBJ2-1, with a weak D call TRBD2 (6 bases). Germline-derived CDR1 and CDR2 are SGHRS and YFSETQ. V was clipped by 1 base and J by 0 bases, with 11 bases between them. The CDR3 loop spans 16 amino acids. CDR3 amino acids: CASSLLLASSYNEQFF. The CDR3 coding sequence is TGCGCCAGCAGCTTGCTGCTAGCGAGCTCCTACAATGAGCAGTTCTTC.

The CDR3 here is CASKTSSDTQYF. CDR3 DNA: TGTGCCAGCAAAACTAGCTCAGATACGCAGTATTTT. V is TRBV2 and J is TRBJ2-3; D is possibly TRBD2 (6 bases). Germline V CDR1 and CDR2: SNHLY, FYNNEI. The ends were cut back, 7 bases at V and 4 bases at J, with 9 bases in the middle. This CDR3 has 12 residues.

The sample holds a few counts of this clone. CDR3 nucleotides: TGTGCCAGCAGCCAACCTTCCGGGACAGGGGGCGAAAAACTGTTTTTT. It codes for CASSQPSGTGGEKLFF. The chain recombines TRBV4-2 with TRBJ1-4; TRBD1 matches 12 bases. The CDR3 runs to 16 residues. Germline V gene sequence: CDR1 LGHNA, CDR2 YNFKEQ. V lost 2 bases and J lost 8; bases outside the gene matches: 6.